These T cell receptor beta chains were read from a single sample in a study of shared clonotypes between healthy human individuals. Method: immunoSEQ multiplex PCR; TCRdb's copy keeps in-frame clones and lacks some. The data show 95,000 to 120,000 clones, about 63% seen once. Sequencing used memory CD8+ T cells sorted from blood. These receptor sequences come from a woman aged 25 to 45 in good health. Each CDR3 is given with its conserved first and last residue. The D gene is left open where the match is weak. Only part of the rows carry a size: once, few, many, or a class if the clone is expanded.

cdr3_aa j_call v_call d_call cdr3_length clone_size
CASSLQSGLRTTEAFF TRBJ1-1 TRBV5-8 . 16 few
CASSLGANNYGYTF TRBJ1-2 TRBV28 . 14 .
CATSRDWGASGRYEQFF TRBJ2-1 TRBV15 TRBD2 17 .
CASSPRRTPRDEKLFF TRBJ1-4 TRBV28 . 16 .
CASGGTGGPVGYTF TRBJ1-2 TRBV19 TRBD1 14 .
CASSEYEGGKVAGELFF TRBJ2-2 TRBV25-1 . 17 many
CASRGDGTAYEQYF . TRBV28 . 14 .
CSVELGTGELFF TRBJ2-2 TRBV29-1 . 12 .
CASSINSGGAYEQYF . TRBV7-1 TRBD2 15 .
CASSQDTHRADEQYF TRBJ2-7 TRBV4-1 . 15 .
CASSEGLADSYEQYF TRBJ2-7 TRBV5-4 TRBD2 15 .
CASSYHSGKGTGELFF TRBJ2-2 TRBV6-5 TRBD2 16 .
CASSMSRAGEETQYF TRBJ2-5 TRBV4-1 TRBD2 15 .
CASSQVSTDAYEQYF TRBJ2-7 TRBV4-1 . 15 many
CAISDASGAPDTQYF TRBJ2-3 TRBV10-3 TRBD2 15 .
CASSESTGSYQEPQHF TRBJ1-5 TRBV25-1 . 16 many
CASSPRGGSSYNEQFF TRBJ2-1 TRBV7-9 TRBD2 16 .
CASSENIDSSGNTIYF TRBJ1-3 TRBV6-1 . 16 few